This T cell receptor (beta chain) appears in the sequencing data of a study of blood T cell repertoires in COVID-19. Study-level background: There were acute and convalescent COVID-19 samples, and they came from the United States, Italy and Spain. T cells, B-cell-depleted T cells, or PBMCs supplied cDNA or gDNA.

Germline CDR1 reads LGHDT; CDR2 reads YNNKEL (reference sequence). The CDR3 extends over 15 amino acids. The J segment lost 8 bases and the V segment lost 4 bases, leaving 10 bases of the junction unmatched. In the original processing: Reference gene primer amplification gave nucleated cell count estimates. Clones were sequenced by immunoSEQ multiplex PCR, and TCRdb holds only the in-frame ones, with some missing. From that table come the V and J calls and clone size; the DNA was used to work out D and trimming. The sample shows over 55,000 clones, 82% of them seen only once. The clonotype originates from a woman of 80 years or more with acute or convalescent COVID-19. The sample taken for sequencing was peripheral blood. V is TRBV3-1 (or the pseudogene TRBV3-2) and J is TRBJ2-1; 8 nucleotides agree with TRBD2. CDR3 protein: CASSPFGGRRDEQFF. CDR3 DNA: TGTGCCAGCAGCCCCTTCGGCGGGAGGAGGGATGAGCAGTTCTTC.